Listed below are T cell receptor beta chains from one sample, sequenced in a study of T cells in narcolepsy. Assay used: immunoSEQ multiplex PCR; TCRdb lists only in-frame clones, some missing. The sample includes tens of thousands of clones, about 91% of them seen just once. Sequencing input: CD45RA- memory CD4+ T cells from PBMCs. The receptor source for this set is a human donor with narcolepsy. The CDR3 runs from the conserved cysteine through the conserved F or W. D genes are given only for firm matches. Clone sizes are given selectively: once, few, many, or a class where the clone is expanded.

D,V,J,size,DNA,CDR3
TRBD1,TRBV5-5,TRBJ1-2,.,TGTGCCAGCAGCCCCTATCGACAGGGAAACACCTTC,CASSPYRQGNTF
.,TRBV19,TRBJ1-5,.,TGTGCCAGTAGTTACGGCCCCTCGGCCCAGCATTTT,CASSYGPSAQHF
.,TRBV30,TRBJ2-3,.,TGTGCCTGGAGCCCGGGAAAGACCCTTAGCACAGATACGCAGTATTTT,CAWSPGKTLSTDTQYF
.,TRBV29-1,TRBJ1-5,.,TGCAGCGTCGGGACAAGTAATAGCAATCAGCCCCAGCATTTT,CSVGTSNSNQPQHF
.,TRBV5-1,TRBJ2-1,.,TGCGCCAGCAGCTACCGGGACACCCACTACAATGAGCAGTTCTTC,CASSYRDTHYNEQFF
.,TRBV11-3,TRBJ1-1,.,TGTGCCAGCAGCTTTAACCAGGGAACTGAAGCTTTCTTT,CASSFNQGTEAFF
.,TRBV4-1,TRBJ2-7,.,TGCGCCAGCAGCCAAGATAGTGGAGGGTATAGTTCCGAGCAGTACTTC,CASSQDSGGYSSEQYF
.,TRBV5-6,TRBJ1-2,.,TGTGCCAGCAGCTTGGGGCCAGTTATAAACTATGGCTACACCTTC,CASSLGPVINYGYTF
.,TRBV5-1,TRBJ1-2,.,TGCGCCAGCGGGTTGCCCGAGGGGTATGGCTACACCTTC,CASGLPEGYGYTF
TRBD1,TRBV7-2,TRBJ1-3,once,TGTGCCAGCAGCTTAGCTATGGGGACAGGCTACAACCCTCTGGGAAACACCATATATTTT,CASSLAMGTGYNPLGNTIYF
TRBD1,TRBV18,TRBJ1-4,.,TGTGCCAGCTCACCACTGGGACAGGGAAATGAAAAACTGTTTTTT,CASSPLGQGNEKLFF
TRBD1,TRBV28,TRBJ1-2,.,TGTGCCAGCAGGACAGGGTATGGTGGCTACACCTTC,CASRTGYGGYTF
.,TRBV6-1,TRBJ2-3,.,TGTGCCAGCAGTCAAGGGCGGATGGGAGCCGACACGCAGTATTTT,CASSQGRMGADTQYF
.,TRBV10-3,TRBJ1-5,.,TGTGCCAGCGGACCGGCGGGAAATAGCAATCAGCCCCAGCATTTT,CASGPAGNSNQPQHF
.,TRBV18,TRBJ1-6,.,TGTGCCAGCTCACCCTCTGCCACCGGGACCGCGAGCAAACACCTCCACTTT,CASSPSATGTASKHLHF